The text below deals with one T cell receptor (beta chain). With 1 base removed from V and 6 bases from J, the gap between germline ends came to 13 bases. The CDR3 spans 15 residues. Germline V gene lookup returns CDR1 SGHRS and CDR2 YFSETQ. The data belong to a study of blood T cell repertoires in COVID-19. Study information: Italy, Spain and the United States were the sources of the convalescent and acute COVID-19 samples. Sample material is recorded as cDNA or gDNA derived from T cells, B-cell-depleted T cells, or PBMCs.

Profiled with immunoSEQ multiplex PCR; TCRdb holds only in-frame clones, not every one. The data contain 150,000 to 200,000 clones, around 82% of them seen just once; the ten biggest clones take up about 2.7%. The chain combines TRBV5-1 with TRBJ1-4; D is possibly TRBD1 (6 bases). The TCR comes from a human donor with acute or convalescent COVID-19. The donor label of this sample is uncertain. What was sequenced was peripheral blood. CDR3 nucleotide sequence: TGCGCCAGCAGCTTGAGGGGGGGCGCCGATGAAAAACTGTTTTTT. Translating it yields CASSLRGGADEKLFF.